This entry is about one T cell receptor beta chain. The entry originates in a study of monozygotic twins with inflammatory bowel disease. Used for each TCR library was approximately 3.5 ug of total RNA. Researchers put TCRalpha and TCRbeta cDNA through two nested PCRs lasting roughly 16 and 10 cycles. TCRdb derives one entry per CDR3 protein from the 5' RACE reads, leaving out DNA. The listing records over 90,000 distinct CDR3 sequences. The total RNA came straight from whole blood, and T cells were not sorted beforehand. The V gene's germline CDR1 is MNHEY and CDR2 SVGAGI. This CDR3 region has 15 residues.

The sequence derives from a human donor with ulcerative colitis or Crohn's disease, or a healthy co-twin of an affected twin (not recorded which). Sequencing input: blood. The V gene is TRBV6-5, the J gene TRBJ2-7; checking the TCRdb D call of TRBD1 is not possible without DNA. The CDR3 protein is CASSYSITGPYEQYF.